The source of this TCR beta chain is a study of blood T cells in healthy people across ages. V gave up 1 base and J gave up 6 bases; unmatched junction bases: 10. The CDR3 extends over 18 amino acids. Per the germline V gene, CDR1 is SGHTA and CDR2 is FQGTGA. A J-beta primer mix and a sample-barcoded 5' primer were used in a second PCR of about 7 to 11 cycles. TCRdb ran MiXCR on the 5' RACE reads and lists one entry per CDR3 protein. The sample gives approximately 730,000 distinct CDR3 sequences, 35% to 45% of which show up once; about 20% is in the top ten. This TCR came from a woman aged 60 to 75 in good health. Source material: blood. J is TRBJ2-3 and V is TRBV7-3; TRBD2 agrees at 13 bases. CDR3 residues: CASSLMGTSGTHFDTQYF. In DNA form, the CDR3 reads TGTGCCAGCAGCTTAATGGGGACTAGCGGGACTCACTTTGATACGCAGTATTTT.